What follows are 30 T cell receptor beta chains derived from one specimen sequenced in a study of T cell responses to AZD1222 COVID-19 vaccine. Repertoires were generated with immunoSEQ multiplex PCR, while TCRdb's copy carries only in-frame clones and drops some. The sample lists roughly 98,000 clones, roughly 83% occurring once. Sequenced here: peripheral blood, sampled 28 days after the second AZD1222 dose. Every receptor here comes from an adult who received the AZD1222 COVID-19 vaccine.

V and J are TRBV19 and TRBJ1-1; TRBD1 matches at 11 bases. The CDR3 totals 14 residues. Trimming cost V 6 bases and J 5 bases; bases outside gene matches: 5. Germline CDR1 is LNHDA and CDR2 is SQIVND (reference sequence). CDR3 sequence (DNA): TGTGCCAGTAGGGAGGACAGGGGGCGAACTGAAGCTTTCTTT. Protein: CASREDRGRTEAFF.

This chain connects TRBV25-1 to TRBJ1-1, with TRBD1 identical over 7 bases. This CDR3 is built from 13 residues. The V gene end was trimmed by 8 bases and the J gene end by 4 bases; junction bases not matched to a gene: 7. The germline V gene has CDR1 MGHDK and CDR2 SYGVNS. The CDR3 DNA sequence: TGTGCCAGCTCCAGGGGGGGGGCCACTGAAGCTTTCTTT. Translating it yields CASSRGGATEAFF.

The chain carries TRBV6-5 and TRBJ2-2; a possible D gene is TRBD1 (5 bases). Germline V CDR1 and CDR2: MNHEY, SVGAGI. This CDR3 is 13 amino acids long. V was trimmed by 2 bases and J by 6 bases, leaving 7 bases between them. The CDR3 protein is CASSYRGSGELFF. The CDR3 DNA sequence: TGTGCCAGCAGTTACAGGGGTTCCGGGGAGCTGTTTTTT.

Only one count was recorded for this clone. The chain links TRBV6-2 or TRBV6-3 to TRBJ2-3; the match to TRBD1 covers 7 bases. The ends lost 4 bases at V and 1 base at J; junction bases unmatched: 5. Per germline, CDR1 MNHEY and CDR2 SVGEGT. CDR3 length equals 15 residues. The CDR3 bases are TGTGCCAGCAGTTCATGGGACAGTCGCACAGATACGCAGTATTTT. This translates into CASSSWDSRTDTQYF.

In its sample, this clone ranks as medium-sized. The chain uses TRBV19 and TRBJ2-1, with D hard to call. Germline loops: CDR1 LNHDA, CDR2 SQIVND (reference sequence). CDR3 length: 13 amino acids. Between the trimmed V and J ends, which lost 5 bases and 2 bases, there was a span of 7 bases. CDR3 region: CASSATPYNEQFF. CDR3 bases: TGTGCCAGTAGTGCTACTCCCTACAATGAGCAGTTCTTC.

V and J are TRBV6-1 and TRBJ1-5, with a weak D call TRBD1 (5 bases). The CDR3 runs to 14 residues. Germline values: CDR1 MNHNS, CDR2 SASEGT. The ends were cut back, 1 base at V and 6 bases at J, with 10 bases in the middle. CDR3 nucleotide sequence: TGTGCCAGCAGTGAAGGGGGGGGAGTTCAGCCCCAGCATTTT. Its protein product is CASSEGGGVQPQHF.

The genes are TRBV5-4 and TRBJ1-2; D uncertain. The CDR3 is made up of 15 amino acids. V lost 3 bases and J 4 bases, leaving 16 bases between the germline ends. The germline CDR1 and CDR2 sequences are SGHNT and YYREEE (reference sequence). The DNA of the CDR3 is TGTGCCAGCAGCTCTGGTTCCTCGGACTCCTATGGCTACACCTTC. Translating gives CASSSGSSDSYGYTF.

CDR3 bases: TGTGCCACCAACGGGCTATCGGCGGGTGAGCAGTTCTTC. Translated, it gives CATNGLSAGEQFF. The genes are TRBV2 and TRBJ2-1; D possibly corresponds to TRBD2 (5 bases). This CDR3 contains 13 residues. Germline V gene lookup returns CDR1 SNHLY and CDR2 FYNNEI. V was clipped by 10 bases and J by 9 bases, with 19 bases between them.

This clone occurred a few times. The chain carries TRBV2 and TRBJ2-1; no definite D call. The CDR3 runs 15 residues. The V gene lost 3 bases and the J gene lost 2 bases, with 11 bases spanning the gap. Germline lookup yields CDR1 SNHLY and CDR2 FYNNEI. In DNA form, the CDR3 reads TGTGCCAGCAGTGAGAGGCAGATCCCCTACAATGAGCAGTTCTTC. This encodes CASSERQIPYNEQFF.

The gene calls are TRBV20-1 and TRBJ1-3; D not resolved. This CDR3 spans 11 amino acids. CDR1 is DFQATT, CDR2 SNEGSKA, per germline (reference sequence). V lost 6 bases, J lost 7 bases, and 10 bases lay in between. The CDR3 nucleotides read TGCAGTGCAAGTATCCAGAACACCATATATTTT. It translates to CSASIQNTIYF.

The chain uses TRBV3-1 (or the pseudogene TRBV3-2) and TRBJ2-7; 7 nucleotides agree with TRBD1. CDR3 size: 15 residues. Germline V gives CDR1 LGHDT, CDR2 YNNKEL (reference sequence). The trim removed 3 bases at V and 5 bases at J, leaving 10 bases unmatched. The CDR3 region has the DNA TGTGCCAGCAGCCACCTTCAAGGGGGCAGGGACGAGCAGTACTTC. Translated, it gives CASSHLQGGRDEQYF.

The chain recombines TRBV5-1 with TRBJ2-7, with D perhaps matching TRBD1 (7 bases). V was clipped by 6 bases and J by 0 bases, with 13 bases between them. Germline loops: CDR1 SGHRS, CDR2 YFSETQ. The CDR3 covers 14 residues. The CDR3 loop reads CASTWRDSSYEQYF. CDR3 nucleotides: TGCGCCAGCACGTGGCGGGACAGCTCCTACGAGCAGTACTTC.

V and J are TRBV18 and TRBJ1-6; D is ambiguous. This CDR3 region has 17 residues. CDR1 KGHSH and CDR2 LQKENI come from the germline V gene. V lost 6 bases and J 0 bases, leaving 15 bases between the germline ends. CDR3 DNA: TGTGCCAGCTCCCTTACAGCGTCTAGCTCCTATAATTCACCCCTCCACTTT. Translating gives CASSLTASSSYNSPLHF.

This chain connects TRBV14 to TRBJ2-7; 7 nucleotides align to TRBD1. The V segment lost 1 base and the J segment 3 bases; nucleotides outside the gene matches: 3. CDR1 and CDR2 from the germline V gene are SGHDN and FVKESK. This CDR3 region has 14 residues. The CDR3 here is CASSQGGQLYEQYF. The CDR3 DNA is TGTGCCAGCAGCCAAGGGGGACAGCTCTACGAGCAGTACTTC.

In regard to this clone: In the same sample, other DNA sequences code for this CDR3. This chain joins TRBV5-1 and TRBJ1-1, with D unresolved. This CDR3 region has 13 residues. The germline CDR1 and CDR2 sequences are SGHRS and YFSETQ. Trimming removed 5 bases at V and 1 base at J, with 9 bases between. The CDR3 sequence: CASSWWENTEAFF. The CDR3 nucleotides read TGCGCCAGCAGTTGGTGGGAGAACACTGAAGCTTTCTTT.

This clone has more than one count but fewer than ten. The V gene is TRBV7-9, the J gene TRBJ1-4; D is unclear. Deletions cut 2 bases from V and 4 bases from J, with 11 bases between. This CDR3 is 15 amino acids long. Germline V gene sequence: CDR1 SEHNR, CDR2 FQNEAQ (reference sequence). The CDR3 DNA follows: TGTGCCAGCAGCTTAATCGGTGGGCTTAATGAAAAACTGTTTTTT. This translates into CASSLIGGLNEKLFF.

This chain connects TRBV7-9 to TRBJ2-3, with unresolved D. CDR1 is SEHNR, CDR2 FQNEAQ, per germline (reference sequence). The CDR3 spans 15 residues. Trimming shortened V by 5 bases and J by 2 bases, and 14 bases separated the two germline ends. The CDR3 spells CASSPVDSPTDTQYF. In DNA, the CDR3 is TGTGCCAGCAGCCCGGTGGATTCCCCCACAGATACGCAGTATTTT.

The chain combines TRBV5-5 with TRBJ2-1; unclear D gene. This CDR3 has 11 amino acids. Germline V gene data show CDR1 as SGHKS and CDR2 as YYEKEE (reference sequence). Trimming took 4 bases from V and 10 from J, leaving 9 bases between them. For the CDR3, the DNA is TGTGCCAGCAGCCCCGGACCCGAGCAGTTCTTC. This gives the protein CASSPGPEQFF.

This chain's CDR3 is CASSPGQGAQPQHF. CDR3 nucleotides: TGTGCCAGCAGCCCCGGACAGGGGGCGCAGCCCCAGCATTTT. The rearrangement joins TRBV7-9 to TRBJ1-5, with 11 bases aligning to TRBD1. V gave up 5 bases and J gave up 7 bases; unmatched junction bases: 4. The CDR3 runs to 14 residues. Looked up from germline, CDR1 is SEHNR and CDR2 is FQNEAQ (reference sequence).

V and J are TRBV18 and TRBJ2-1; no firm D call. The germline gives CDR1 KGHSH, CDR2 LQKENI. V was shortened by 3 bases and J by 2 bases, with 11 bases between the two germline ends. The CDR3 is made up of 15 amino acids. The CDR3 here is CASSPGLEPYNEQFF. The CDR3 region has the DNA TGTGCCAGCTCACCGGGCCTCGAGCCCTACAATGAGCAGTTCTTC.

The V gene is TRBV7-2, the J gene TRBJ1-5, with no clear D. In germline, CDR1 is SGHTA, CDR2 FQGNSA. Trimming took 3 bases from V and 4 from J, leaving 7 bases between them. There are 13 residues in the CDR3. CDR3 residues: CASSLGANQPQHF. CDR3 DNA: TGTGCCAGCAGCTTGGGCGCAAATCAGCCCCAGCATTTT. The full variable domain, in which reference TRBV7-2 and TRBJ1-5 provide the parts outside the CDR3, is GAGVSQSPSNKVTEKGKDVELRCDPISGHTALYWYRQSLGQGLEFLIYFQGNSAPDKSGLPSDRFSAERTGGSVSTLTIQRTQQEDSAVYLCASSLGANQPQHFGDGTRLSIL.

CDR3 sequence: CASSQDDQGNQPQHF. CDR3 DNA: TGCGCCAGCAGCCAAGATGACCAGGGCAATCAGCCCCAGCATTTT. This chain connects TRBV4-1 to TRBJ1-5; no clear D gene. Trimming pared 0 bases from V and 2 bases from J, leaving 8 bases between. The germline V gene has CDR1 MGHRA and CDR2 YSYEKL. This CDR3 is built from 15 residues.

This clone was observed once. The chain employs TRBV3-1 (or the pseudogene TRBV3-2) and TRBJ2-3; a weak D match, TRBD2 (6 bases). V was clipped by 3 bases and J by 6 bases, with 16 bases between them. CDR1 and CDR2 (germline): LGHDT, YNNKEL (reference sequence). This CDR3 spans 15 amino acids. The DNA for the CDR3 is TGTGCCAGCAGCCACGGGATTGGAGGGGCGGATACGCAGTATTTT. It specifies CASSHGIGGADTQYF.

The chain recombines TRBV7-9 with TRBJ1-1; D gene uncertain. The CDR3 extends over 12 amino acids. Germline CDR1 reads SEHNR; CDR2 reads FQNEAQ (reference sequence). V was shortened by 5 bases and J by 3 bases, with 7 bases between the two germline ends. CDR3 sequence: CASSRRDTEAFF. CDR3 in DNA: TGTGCCAGCAGCCGGAGGGACACTGAAGCTTTCTTT. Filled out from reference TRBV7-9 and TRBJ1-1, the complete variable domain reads DTGVSQNPRHKITKRGQNVTFRCDPISEHNRLYWYRQTLGQGPEFLTYFQNEAQLEKSRLLSDRFSAERPKGSFSTLEIQRTEQGDSAMYLCASSRRDTEAFFGQGTRLTVV.

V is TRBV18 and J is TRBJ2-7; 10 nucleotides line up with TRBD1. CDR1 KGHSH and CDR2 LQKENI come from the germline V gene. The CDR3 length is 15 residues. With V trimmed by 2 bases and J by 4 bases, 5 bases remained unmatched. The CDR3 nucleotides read TGTGCCAGCTCACCAACCAGGGACAGGGGATACGAGCAGTACTTC. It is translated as CASSPTRDRGYEQYF.

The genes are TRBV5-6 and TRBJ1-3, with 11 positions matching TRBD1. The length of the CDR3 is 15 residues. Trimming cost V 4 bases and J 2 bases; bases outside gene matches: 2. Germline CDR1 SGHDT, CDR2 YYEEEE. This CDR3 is CASSEDRGPGNTIYF. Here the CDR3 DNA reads TGTGCCAGCAGCGAGGACAGGGGGCCTGGAAACACCATATATTTT.

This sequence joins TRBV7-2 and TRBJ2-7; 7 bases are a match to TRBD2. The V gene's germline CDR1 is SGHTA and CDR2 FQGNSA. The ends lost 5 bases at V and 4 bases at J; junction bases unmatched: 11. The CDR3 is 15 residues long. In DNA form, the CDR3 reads TGTGCCAGCAGCCCGGGACTAAAACCCGGGTACGAGCAGTACTTC. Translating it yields CASSPGLKPGYEQYF.

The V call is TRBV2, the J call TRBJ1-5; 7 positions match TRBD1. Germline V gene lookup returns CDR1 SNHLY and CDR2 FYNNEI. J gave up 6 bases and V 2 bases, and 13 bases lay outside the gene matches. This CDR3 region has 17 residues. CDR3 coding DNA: TGTGCCAGCAGTGAACGGACAGGAGGAGACGATCGTCAGCCCCAGCATTTT. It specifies CASSERTGGDDRQPQHF. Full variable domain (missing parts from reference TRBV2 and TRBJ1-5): EPEVTQTPSHQVTQMGQEVILRCVPISNHLYFYWYRQILGQKVEFLVSFYNNEISEKSEIFDDQFSVERPDGSNFTLKIRSTKLEDSAMYFCASSERTGGDDRQPQHFGDGTRLSIL.

The CDR3: CASSPALAMSGGYGYTF. The CDR3 DNA reads as TGTGCCAGCAGCCCCGCGCTCGCCATGTCAGGGGGCTATGGCTACACCTTC. This chain links TRBV11-2 with TRBJ1-2; TRBD1 matches at 7 bases. Germline V lookup: CDR1 SGHAT, CDR2 FQNNGV. The CDR3 contains 17 residues. V lost 5 bases and J lost 4; bases outside the gene matches: 16.

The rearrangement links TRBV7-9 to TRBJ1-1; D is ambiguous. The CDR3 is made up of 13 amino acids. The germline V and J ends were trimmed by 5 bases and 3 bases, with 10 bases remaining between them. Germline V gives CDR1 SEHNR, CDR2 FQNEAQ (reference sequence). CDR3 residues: CASSVGRDTEAFF. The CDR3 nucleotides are TGTGCCAGCAGCGTCGGGAGGGACACTGAAGCTTTCTTT.